These T cell receptor beta chains were read from a single sample in a study of blood T cell repertoires in COVID-19. Data came from immunoSEQ multiplex PCR; TCRdb stores just in-frame clones and leaves some out. The sample has about 180,000 clones, about 85% seen once. The specimen was peripheral blood. These receptors came from a woman aged 30 to 39 with active or convalescent COVID-19. Both conserved end residues are trimmed from each CDR3. The size of a clone is reported for some rows only, either as once, few or many, or as a class for expanded clones.

>NA|TRBV7-9|TRBJ1-2
ASSFTGVYGYT
>NA|TRBV12-3/TRBV12-4|TRBJ1-1
ASSYAGNTEAF
>NA|TRBV6-1|TRBJ1-1
ASSERSPGSTEAF
>NA|TRBV25-1|TRBJ2-3
ASGRRGSTDTQY
>NA|TRBV19|TRBJ2-7
ASSIGSSGHYEQY
>NA|TRBV5-4|TRBJ2-3
ASRPTIAGGPRDTQY
>NA|TRBV2|TRBJ2-2
ASSADRLDTGELF
>NA|TRBV15|TRBJ1-3
ATSRDLGASGNTIY
>NA|TRBV7-9|TRBJ2-1
ASSYNSEQF
>NA|TRBV3-1/TRBV3-2|TRBJ2-7
ASTGNRGEQY
>NA|TRBV28|TRBJ1-5
ASSRGQGEGVGNQPQH
>NA|TRBV9|TRBJ2-7
ASSVSSGQTYEQY
>NA|TRBV5-1|TRBJ2-3
ASSLIRTGTDTQY
>NA|TRBV2|TRBJ1-1
ATRQEKNTEAF
>NA|TRBV3-1/TRBV3-2|TRBJ2-2
ATSIKTSGREGGELF
>NA|TRBV10-2|TRBJ2-7
ASSEQGTSGRYEQY
>NA|TRBV28|TRBJ2-7
ASSFHLGTTSYEQY
>NA|TRBV19|TRBJ1-5
ASMIQNSNQPQH
>NA|TRBV27|TRBJ1-2
ASSRQVGGYGYT
>NA|TRBV19|TRBJ1-4
ASSILRQGVTNEKLF
>NA|TRBV7-9|TRBJ2-7
ASTDGGQGSYEQY
>NA|TRBV27|TRBJ1-1
ASSFGQLNTEAF
>NA|TRBV12-3/TRBV12-4|TRBJ1-1
ASSLSGQGI
>NA|TRBV19|TRBJ1-1
ATTRGPTRTVMNTEAF
>NA|TRBV9|TRBJ2-7
ASSPRHVGGLYEQY
>once|TRBV2|TRBJ1-2
ASSDEEDRYGYT
>NA|TRBV5-1|TRBJ1-1
ASSGPRATEAF
>NA|TRBV5-4|TRBJ2-7
ASSSLGDRSSYEQY
>NA|TRBV9|TRBJ2-7
ASSRGSGTGGSEQY
>NA|TRBV30|TRBJ1-2
AWSVGWISGRDGYT
>NA|TRBV19|TRBJ2-7
ASSSLNGYEQY
>NA|TRBV2|TRBJ2-6
ASSQAPGQDLSGANVLT
>once|TRBV10-1|TRBJ2-5
ASSELAAGQETQY
>NA|TRBV6-5|TRBJ2-1
ASSLRGNAANEQF
>NA|TRBV7-9|TRBJ2-1
ASSLGQTSGRTEQF
>once|TRBV19|TRBJ1-1
ASSPGIGTEAF
>NA|TRBV28|TRBJ1-2
ASSLLGRVRAGVWNYGYT
>NA|TRBV11-2|TRBJ1-1
ASSLVRGKNTEAF
>NA|TRBV5-1|TRBJ2-2
ASSAPGTSGGANGELF
>NA|TRBV19|TRBJ2-1
ASSTTGAGEQF
>once|TRBV4-1|TRBJ2-1
ASSLGLARSSYNEQF